This T cell receptor (beta chain) was retrieved from a study of cytomegalovirus exposure and HLA in healthy donors. Overall study findings and caveats: Within the data, a cluster of highly shared sequence variants was likely a sequencing artifact.

The ends were cut back, 0 bases at V and 3 bases at J, with 12 bases in the middle. The CDR3 length is 15 residues. Germline CDR1 is LGHNA and CDR2 is YNFKEQ. This clone was observed a few times. Its antigen is as yet unknown. The PCR had 60 Vbeta and 13 Jbeta primers. Sequenced by immunoSEQ multiplex PCR; TCRdb stores in-frame clones only, minus some. The profile shows about 140,000 clones, around 70% of them singletons. The source of this sequence is a woman aged 25 to 45 in good health and CMV-seronegative. Specimen: PBMCs. This chain links TRBV4-2 with TRBJ2-7, with D tentatively TRBD2 (5 bases). CDR3 sequence: CASSQDPPGNYEQYF. CDR3 nucleotides: TGTGCCAGCAGCCAAGACCCACCCGGGAACTACGAGCAGTACTTC.